Below are 11 T cell receptor beta chains sequenced from a single sample in a study of cytomegalovirus exposure and HLA in healthy donors. PCR employed 60 Vbeta and 13 Jbeta primers. TCRdb keeps only in-frame clones here, not all; method: immunoSEQ multiplex PCR. The repertoire holds 150,000 to 200,000 clones, approximately 86% seen once, with about 1.7% in the top ten. The source material was PBMCs. These receptors all come from a woman between 18 and 29 years old in good health and CMV-seronegative.

The CDR3 DNA follows: TGTGCCAGCAGCTTGGGCGGAGGACTAAGCGGGAGTGGGGGTGGAGAGACCCAGTACTTC. It translates to CASSLGGGLSGSGGGETQYF. The chain combines TRBV13 with TRBJ2-5; TRBD2 matches 8 bases. Germline loops: CDR1 PRHDT, CDR2 FYEKMQ (reference sequence). The CDR3 sequence is 20 residues long. Trimming took 3 bases from V and 4 from J; bases not matched to a gene: 22.

The J gene is TRBJ1-3, the V gene TRBV6-1, with D perhaps matching TRBD1 (5 bases). Trimming removed 11 bases at V and 4 bases at J, with 9 bases between. There are 11 residues in the CDR3. Per germline, CDR1 MNHNS and CDR2 SASEGT. CDR3 DNA: TGTGCCTTGACAGTAGGAAACACCATATATTTT. It specifies CALTVGNTIYF.

This chain connects TRBV28 to TRBJ2-5; possibly TRBD1 for D (5 bases). Germline lookup yields CDR1 MDHEN and CDR2 SYDVKM. V lost 3 bases and J 2 bases, leaving 10 bases between the germline ends. There are 14 residues in the CDR3. In DNA, the CDR3 is TGTGCCAGCAGTTTTGGGGCTCAACAAGAGACCCAGTACTTC. Protein sequence: CASSFGAQQETQYF. The whole variable domain, remainder taken from reference TRBV28 and TRBJ2-5, is DVKVTQSSRYLVKRTGEKVFLECVQDMDHENMFWYRQDPGLGLRLIYFSYDVKMKEKGDIPEGYSVSREKKERFSLILESASTNQTSMYLCASSFGAQQETQYFGPGTRLLVL.

The DNA for the CDR3 is TGTGCCAGCTGGAACAGGGCCCCCCAAAACTATGGCTACACCTTC. It encodes CASWNRAPQNYGYTF. The V call is TRBV28, the J call TRBJ1-2; a possible D gene is TRBD1 (6 bases). V was trimmed by 8 bases and J by 2 bases, leaving 18 bases between them. The CDR3 loop spans 15 amino acids. Germline CDR1 and CDR2: MDHEN and SYDVKM.

The J gene is TRBJ1-5, the V gene TRBV7-8; 7 bases align to TRBD1. The V gene's germline CDR1 is SGHVS and CDR2 FQNEAQ. The CDR3 consists of 15 residues. With V trimmed by 5 bases and J by 4 bases, 8 bases remained unmatched. For the CDR3, the DNA is TGTGCCAGCAGCCCAATGACAGGGTGGAATCAGCCCCAGCATTTT. Protein sequence: CASSPMTGWNQPQHF.

The rearrangement uses TRBV4-1 and TRBJ1-1; TRBD1 agrees at 8 bases. V dropped 1 base and J dropped 6; count of bases not matched to a gene: 4. CDR1 and CDR2 from the germline V gene are MGHRA and YSYEKL. The CDR3 has 14 residues. The CDR3 DNA reads TGCGCCAGCAGCCAAGGACAGGGGATCCCTGAAGCTTTCTTT. It specifies CASSQGQGIPEAFF.

V gene TRBV19 combines with J gene TRBJ1-2; 8 bases fit TRBD1. Per the germline V gene, CDR1 is LNHDA and CDR2 is SQIVND (reference sequence). V dropped 5 bases and J dropped 1; count of bases not matched to a gene: 6. The CDR3 is made up of 15 amino acids. The CDR3, as DNA: TGTGCCAGTAGTTCGAGAGACAGGGGTAACTATGGCTACACCTTC. Translating gives CASSSRDRGNYGYTF.

J is TRBJ1-2 and V is TRBV19, with D possibly matching TRBD1 (6 bases). Germline CDR1 reads LNHDA; CDR2 reads SQIVND (reference sequence). Deletions cut 7 bases from V and 6 bases from J, with 15 bases between. The CDR3 consists of 13 residues. CDR3 coding DNA: TGTGCCAGTAAAGGTCAGGGGCGAGATGGCTACACCTTC. It encodes CASKGQGRDGYTF.

The sample holds a few counts of this clone. V usage is TRBV5-1 and J usage is TRBJ1-1, with D unresolved. The CDR3 consists of 13 residues. Trimming removed 0 bases at V and 0 bases at J, with 3 bases between. Germline lookup yields CDR1 SGHRS and CDR2 YFSETQ. CDR3 DNA sequence: TGCGCCAGCAGCTTGGCAGTGAACACTGAAGCTTTCTTT. It specifies CASSLAVNTEAFF.

CDR3 sequence reads: CASSLSGSSYNEQFF. CDR3 DNA sequence: TGTGCCAGCAGCTTAAGTGGGAGCTCCTACAATGAGCAGTTCTTC. The chain combines TRBV7-8 with TRBJ2-1, with D possibly TRBD2 on 5 matching bases. Germline V gene lookup returns CDR1 SGHVS and CDR2 FQNEAQ. V lost 2 bases to trimming and J lost 0 bases, with 8 bases between them. CDR3 length: 15 residues.

This chain joins TRBV27 and TRBJ1-6; 7 nucleotides match TRBD1. The germline gives CDR1 MNHEY, CDR2 SMNVEV (reference sequence). The trim removed 5 bases at V and 9 bases at J, leaving 10 bases unmatched. This CDR3 contains 15 residues. The CDR3 region is CASSPRTGTFSPLHF. In nucleotides, the CDR3 is TGTGCCAGCAGTCCTAGGACAGGAACTTTTTCACCCCTCCACTTT.